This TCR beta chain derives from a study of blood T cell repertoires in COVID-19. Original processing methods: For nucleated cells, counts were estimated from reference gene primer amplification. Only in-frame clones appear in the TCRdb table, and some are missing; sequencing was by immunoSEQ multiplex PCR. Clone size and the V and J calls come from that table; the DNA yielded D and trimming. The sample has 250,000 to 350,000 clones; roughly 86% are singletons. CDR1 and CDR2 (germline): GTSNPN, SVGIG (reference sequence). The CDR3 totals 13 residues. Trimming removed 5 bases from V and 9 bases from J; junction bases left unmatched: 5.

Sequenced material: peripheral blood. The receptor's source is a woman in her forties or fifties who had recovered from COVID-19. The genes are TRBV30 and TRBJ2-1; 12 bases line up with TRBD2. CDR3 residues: CAWRTSGAGEQFF. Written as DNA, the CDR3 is TGTGCCTGGCGGACTAGCGGGGCTGGTGAGCAGTTCTTC.